The source of this T cell receptor beta chain is a study of shared clonotypes between healthy human individuals. Some clones are missing from TCRdb's copy, which holds only in-frame ones; the method was immunoSEQ multiplex PCR. The sample shows around 700,000 clones, roughly 73% of them seen only once. With 1 base removed from V and 7 bases from J, the gap between germline ends came to 14 bases. The germline V gene encodes CDR1 SGHTA and CDR2 FQGNSA. The CDR3 consists of 15 residues. This TCR was sampled from a woman aged 25 to 45 in good health. The specimen was memory CD4+ T cells sorted from blood. Regarding subset: CD45RA-negative fraction. The chain combines TRBV7-2 with TRBJ1-5; perhaps TRBD1 as D (5 bases). CDR3 nucleotide sequence: TGTGCCAGCAGCTTAGGGCGGCAGGGCAGGCAGCCCCAGCATTTT. Its translation is CASSLGRQGRQPQHF.